This entry describes one TCR beta chain. It lacks a known antigen. Base quality data are lacking; no much larger clone is found one base away. The sample originates from a study of T-cell memory formation after mild COVID-19 (dated by TCRdb to the early 2020s). Looking at the study overall: TCR sequence clusters from the two donors were found to be largely donor specific. Two young, previously healthy adult volunteers, one female and one male, were included in the cohort. In a couple of donors, T-cell clones that expanded and contracted after mild COVID-19 were tracked by sequencing TCRalpha and TCRbeta repertoires over time. The full study reports these points: The study covered only two mild cases, and larger cohorts including severe cases with pre-infection samples were considered necessary. Clones contracting from day 15 to 85 had balanced CD4/CD8 phenotypes, while a second wave expanding from day 15 to 37 was biased towards CD4+. Whether the second-wave clones peaking on day 37 were SARS-CoV-2 specific was not confirmed. Some responding clones were detected in pre-infection memory, suggesting pre-existing cross-reactive memory T cells joined the SARS-CoV-2 response. Contracting CD4+ clones turned up mainly in the CM and EM memory subsets, whereas EMRA was where CD8+ clones were enriched.

PBMCs were isolated by Ficoll-Paque density gradient centrifugation. TCRdb names Illumina NovaSeq 6000 as the instrument used. TCRalpha and TCRbeta cDNA libraries were built by 5'RACE with constant-segment primers, adding sample barcodes and unique molecular identifiers. Trizol reagent was used to extract RNA from every sample. The libraries were amplified in two PCR steps, and the second step added a second sample barcode and Illumina TruSeq adapters. The libraries were sequenced on an Illumina NovaSeq using 2 x 150 bp paired-end reads. The original methods were these. The reads were demultiplexed and collapsed into UMI-guided consensus sequences using migec v1.2.7. Using mixcr v2.1.11, UMI consensuses were aligned to TRA and TRB V and J templates and then assembled into clonotypes. Clonotypes were classified as expanded or contracted when called significant by both edgeR and NoisET, with noise models trained on biological replicates. For edgeR calls, a false discovery rate-adjusted p below 0.01 and a log2 fold-change threshold of 1 were applied. As an exploratory analysis of dynamics, max-normalized trajectories of the 1000 most abundant clonotypes were examined by PCA with hierarchical clustering. Separately sequenced CD4+ and CD8+ repertoires were used to assign the CD4 or CD8 phenotype of responding clones. TCRdb cleaned the public reads at Q25 with fastp, built clones with MiXCR and kept in-frame beta chains. Rows are unified per CDR3 protein, each entry keeping the most common DNA and genes. TCRdb, not the authors, supplied the V and J calls. This sample is represented by approximately 480,000 distinct CDR3 sequences; about 20% of them were singletons. Around an eighth of the sample belongs to the ten largest clones.

The germline V and J ends show losses of 3 bases and 6 bases respectively, and no gene match explains 14 bases of the junction. Via the germline V gene, CDR1 is SGHTA and CDR2 FQGNSA. From the cysteine through the phenylalanine, the CDR3 covers 19 amino acids. Only the CDR3 DNA stays, 57 bases, in frame from base 1. The sample consisted of PBMCs or a T cell subset sorted from them (not recorded which). The sequence links TRBV7-2 to TRBJ2-2, and 12 junction bases match TRBD2. This TCR was recovered from an adult woman who had mild COVID-19 (a few samples of this study predate the infection). The sample titles of this study are shuffled in the database, so cell type and time point are left out; the donor was told from shared clones. The nucleotides are TGTGCCAGCAGCTTGGGACTAGCGGGCCCCCTATCCGTGGCCGGGGAGCTGTTTTTT. Translated, this is CASSLGLAGPLSVAGELFF.